This T cell receptor (beta chain) stems from a study of shared clonotypes between healthy human individuals. Germline V lookup: CDR1 KGHSH, CDR2 LQKENI. J gave up 3 bases and V 4 bases, and 4 bases lay outside the gene matches. The CDR3 consists of 14 residues. Data came from immunoSEQ multiplex PCR; TCRdb stores just in-frame clones and leaves some out. The repertoire has under 600,000 clones, approximately 94% of them found once; the top ten carry approximately 0.067%. This chain connects TRBV18 to TRBJ2-5, with 8 nucleotides matching TRBD2. The receptor's source is a woman aged 30 to 39 in good health. The sample consisted of naive CD4+ T cells sorted from blood. The subset here: CD45RA+ positively selected. The CDR3 DNA reads TGTGCCAGCTCACACGGAGCGGGAGAAGAGACCCAGTACTTC. Translation gives CASSHGAGEETQYF.